Listed here are 25 T cell receptor beta chains from one sample, sequenced in a study of OX40 agonist ivuxolimab in advanced cancers. TCRdb's table, derived via immunoSEQ multiplex PCR, lists solely in-frame clones and lacks some. The data hold 70,000 to 90,000 clones, with 84% observed a single time. The sequencing here drew on CD4+ or CD8+ T cells sorted from blood, taken in a trial of the OX40 agonist ivuxolimab. The receptors were gathered from an adult with an advanced solid tumor such as melanoma, head and neck, liver or kidney cancer.

The CDR3 nucleotides read TGTGCCAGCAGAGACAGGGTGAACACTGAAGCTTTCTTT. It specifies CASRDRVNTEAFF. This chain joins TRBV6-6 and TRBJ1-1; 7 nucleotides align to TRBD1. V lost 6 bases and J lost 0; bases outside the gene matches: 1. Per the germline V gene, CDR1 is MNHNY and CDR2 is SVGAGI (reference sequence). The CDR3 is made up of 13 amino acids.

The chain uses TRBV4-3 and TRBJ1-1; D not certain. The CDR3 is 17 amino acids. The germline V gene encodes CDR1 LGHNA and CDR2 YSLEER. Trimming removed 2 bases at V and 7 bases at J, with 23 bases between. The CDR3 DNA sequence: TGCGCCAGCAGCCAAAAGACACTATCGACGTCGCCCGATGAAGCTTTCTTT. Translation gives CASSQKTLSTSPDEAFF.

Only a few counts were recorded for this clone. The rearrangement uses TRBV15 and TRBJ1-5; D perhaps matches TRBD1 (5 bases). This CDR3 is 15 amino acids long. Germline loops: CDR1 LNHNV, CDR2 YYDKDF (reference sequence). V lost 5 bases and J 7 bases, leaving 18 bases between the germline ends. The CDR3 reads CATSLGGDKRQPQHF. In DNA, the CDR3 is TGTGCCACCAGCCTGGGGGGTGACAAGCGACAGCCCCAGCATTTT.

This chain links TRBV28 with TRBJ1-2; 8 bases line up with TRBD1. V shed 11 bases, J shed 5 bases, and the junction held 13 bases outside the gene matches. The germline V gene encodes CDR1 MDHEN and CDR2 SYDVKM. The CDR3 runs 14 residues. In DNA form, the CDR3 reads TGTGCCGCCGGACAGGGTGCCCTTGGATATGGCTACACCTTC. Translated, it gives CAAGQGALGYGYTF.

This rearrangement joins TRBV19 to TRBJ2-2; D might be TRBD1 or TRBD2, each matching 6 bases. Trimming took 10 bases from V and 6 from J, leaving 24 bases between them. Germline V gene sequence: CDR1 LNHDA, CDR2 SQIVND (reference sequence). The CDR3 sequence is 16 residues long. CDR3 residues: CATQGEGGEVSGELFF. The CDR3 region has the DNA TGTGCCACCCAGGGAGAGGGGGGAGAGGTATCCGGGGAGCTGTTTTTT.

The chain combines TRBV7-9 with TRBJ2-2; D might be TRBD1 (6 bases). Trimming left V 4 bases short and J 5 bases short, with 17 bases between. The CDR3 spans 16 residues. CDR1 SEHNR and CDR2 FQNEAQ come from the germline V gene (reference sequence). CDR3 amino acids: CASSSRYYRETGELFF. CDR3 DNA: TGTGCCAGCAGCTCCCGTTACTACAGGGAAACCGGGGAGCTGTTTTTT.

The V call is TRBV5-1, the J call TRBJ1-4, with 7 bases lining up with TRBD1. Germline V lookup: CDR1 SGHRS, CDR2 YFSETQ. The J segment lost 0 bases and the V segment lost 2 bases, leaving 4 bases of the junction unmatched. The CDR3 contains 16 residues. This CDR3 reads CASSFGTVATNEKLFF. The CDR3 DNA is TGCGCCAGCAGCTTCGGGACAGTTGCAACTAATGAAAAACTGTTTTTT. The full variable domain, completed using reference TRBV5-1 and TRBJ1-4, is KAGVTQTPRYLIKTRGQQVTLSCSPISGHRSVSWYQQTPGQGLQFLFEYFSETQRNKGNFPGRFSGRQFSNSRSEMNVSTLELGDSALYLCASSFGTVATNEKLFFGSGTQLSVL.

This chain links TRBV5-4 with TRBJ2-3; D might be TRBD2 (5 bases). Germline CDR1 and CDR2: SGHNT and YYREEE (reference sequence). V was cut by 3 bases and J by 0 bases, with 11 bases left in between. There are 15 residues in the CDR3. CDR3 sequence: CASSSGGASTDTQYF. The DNA of the CDR3 is TGTGCCAGCAGCTCCGGAGGAGCCAGCACAGATACGCAGTATTTT.

V and J are TRBV4-1 and TRBJ2-2; a weak D match, TRBD1 (5 bases). From germline, CDR1 is MGHRA and CDR2 YSYEKL. Deletions cut 4 bases from V and 0 bases from J, with 12 bases between. CDR3 length: 16 amino acids. The DNA for the CDR3 is TGCGCCAGCAGCCCCCTGGGCAGGGCGAACACCGGGGAGCTGTTTTTT. Translating gives CASSPLGRANTGELFF.

The V and J genes are TRBV27 and TRBJ2-7, with 7 bases matching TRBD2. J lost 4 bases, V lost 3 bases, and 9 bases had no gene match. The CDR3 loop spans 15 amino acids. In germline, CDR1 is MNHEY, CDR2 SMNVEV (reference sequence). The CDR3 DNA sequence: TGTGCCAGCAGTTTGCTTGCTAGCGGATCATACGAGCAGTACTTC. As protein: CASSLLASGSYEQYF.

V is TRBV5-6 and J is TRBJ2-5; D is uncertain. The length of the CDR3 is 15 residues. V shed 0 bases and J shed 3 bases, with 12 bases lying between them. CDR1 is SGHDT and CDR2 is YYEEEE in the germline V gene. The CDR3 DNA reads TGTGCCAGCAGCTTGGAAGGCAGTAAGAAAGAGACCCAGTACTTC. Translation gives CASSLEGSKKETQYF.

This clone was counted once. The DNA is left out, because the CDR3 cannot be placed on it with certainty; the CDR3 is given as TCRdb lists it. The chain combines TRBV9 with TRBJ1-1; the D call of TRBD1 is as the table states it, not checked on the DNA. Germline V CDR1 and CDR2: SGDLS, YYNGEE. The CDR3 spans 14 residues, counting both ends. The CDR3 loop reads CASSVRWGEGAPFF.

The V and J genes are TRBV5-6 and TRBJ1-1; 9 nucleotides align to TRBD1. Germline V CDR1 and CDR2: SGHDT, YYEEEE. This CDR3 has 14 residues. With 4 bases clipped from V and 2 bases from J, the junction kept 3 bases outside the gene matches. CDR3 protein: CASSRTGVNTEAFF. DNA of the CDR3: TGTGCCAGCAGCCGGACAGGGGTTAACACTGAAGCTTTCTTT.

The chain uses TRBV5-1 and TRBJ2-3; 9 bases fit TRBD1. Trimming took 0 bases from V and 0 from J; bases not matched to a gene: 2. The CDR3 is made up of 16 amino acids. Germline assignment: CDR1 SGHRS and CDR2 YFSETQ. The CDR3 DNA follows: TGCGCCAGCAGCTTGGCCACAGGGGGCAGCACAGATACGCAGTATTTT. Translating gives CASSLATGGSTDTQYF.

This chain uses TRBV2 with TRBJ2-7; weak D call: TRBD1 (5 bases). Germline assignment: CDR1 SNHLY and CDR2 FYNNEI. Trimming shortened V by 6 bases and J by 2 bases, and 14 bases separated the two germline ends. The CDR3 loop spans 14 amino acids. CDR3 sequence reads: CASRQDPNTYEQYF. The CDR3 DNA sequence: TGTGCCAGCAGACAGGACCCCAATACCTACGAGCAGTACTTC.

The chain employs TRBV2 and TRBJ1-2; D gene ambiguous. Trimming took off 4 bases at V and 4 bases at J, with 13 bases between the two ends. From germline, CDR1 is SNHLY and CDR2 FYNNEI. The CDR3 loop spans 14 amino acids. The CDR3 DNA is TGTGCCAGCAGTGGGAGCGGGGTGTCCTATGGCTACACCTTC. Its protein product is CASSGSGVSYGYTF.

This clone has just one count. J is TRBJ2-7 and V is TRBV11-2; tentative D call: TRBD1 (7 bases). Germline CDR1 and CDR2: SGHAT and FQNNGV. The CDR3 contains 18 residues. Deletions cut 2 bases from V and 3 bases from J, with 23 bases between. The CDR3 is CASSLNPRGDLYFYEQYF. The CDR3 coding sequence is TGTGCCAGCAGCTTAAATCCCAGGGGGGATTTGTATTTCTACGAGCAGTACTTC.

The sample holds a few counts of this clone. The gene calls are TRBV2 and TRBJ2-7; 10 positions match TRBD1. The trim removed 6 bases at V and 4 bases at J, leaving 0 bases unmatched. Germline CDR1 reads SNHLY; CDR2 reads FYNNEI. The CDR3 totals 12 residues. The CDR3 region is CASRDRGYEQYF. CDR3 nucleotides: TGTGCCAGCAGGGACAGGGGGTACGAGCAGTACTTC. Complete variable domain (other parts from reference TRBV2 and TRBJ2-7): EPEVTQTPSHQVTQMGQEVILRCVPISNHLYFYWYRQILGQKVEFLVSFYNNEISEKSEIFDDQFSVERPDGSNFTLKIRSTKLEDSAMYFCASRDRGYEQYFGPGTRLTVT.

This clone was found once. This chain connects TRBV6-6 to TRBJ1-2, with 8 nucleotides matching TRBD1. The CDR3 loop spans 15 amino acids. The trim removed 2 bases at V and 7 bases at J, leaving 9 bases unmatched. CDR1 and CDR2 from the germline V gene are MNHNY and SVGAGI (reference sequence). DNA for the CDR3: TGTGCCAGCAGTTACAGTGGGCAGGGGGCGCGTGGCTACACCTTC. Translating it yields CASSYSGQGARGYTF.

This chain joins TRBV7-2 and TRBJ2-5; possible D gene TRBD2, 5 bases. The CDR3 consists of 14 residues. V lost 1 base to trimming and J lost 5 bases, with 11 bases between them. Germline V gene sequence: CDR1 SGHTA, CDR2 FQGNSA. The CDR3 loop reads CASSLEPREETQYF. CDR3 in DNA: TGTGCCAGCAGCTTAGAACCGAGGGAGGAGACCCAGTACTTC.

This chain links TRBV5-4 with TRBJ1-2; maybe TRBD1 (5 bases). Trimming took 0 bases from V and 7 from J, leaving 13 bases between them. In germline, CDR1 is SGHNT, CDR2 YYREEE (reference sequence). The CDR3 consists of 14 residues. The CDR3 DNA sequence: TGTGCCAGCAGCTTGGAGGGGTCGGGGTTTGGCTACACCTTC. This sequence encodes CASSLEGSGFGYTF.

The V call is TRBV2, the J call TRBJ2-2, with D maybe TRBD1 (6 bases). Per germline, CDR1 SNHLY and CDR2 FYNNEI. This CDR3 spans 15 amino acids. The V gene lost 4 bases and the J gene lost 2 bases, with 11 bases spanning the gap. The CDR3 protein is CASSGGHRNTGELFF. The CDR3 DNA reads TGTGCCAGCAGTGGGGGACACAGAAACACCGGGGAGCTGTTTTTT.

This clone has a single count. The rearrangement uses TRBV29-1 and TRBJ2-5; no firm D call. The CDR3 sequence is 15 residues long. The V end was cut by 1 base, the J end by 5 bases, with 17 bases between. Looked up from germline, CDR1 is SQVTM and CDR2 is ANQGSEA. Here the CDR3 reads CSVEVRRASRETQYF. The CDR3 DNA reads as TGCAGCGTTGAAGTCCGAAGAGCTAGTCGGGAGACCCAGTACTTC.

The chain combines TRBV19 with TRBJ1-1; D gene ambiguous. Trimming shortened V by 3 bases and J by 4 bases, and 12 bases separated the two germline ends. The CDR3 covers 14 residues. Germline V CDR1 and CDR2: LNHDA, SQIVND (reference sequence). As DNA, the CDR3 is TGTGCCAGTAGTATGTCGACTATAAGCACTGAAGCTTTCTTT. This encodes CASSMSTISTEAFF.

V gene TRBV27 combines with J gene TRBJ2-3; D may be TRBD2 (7 bases). Per germline, CDR1 MNHEY and CDR2 SMNVEV (reference sequence). The CDR3 length is 15 residues. Trimming took off 8 bases at V and 3 bases at J, with 18 bases between the two ends. In DNA, the CDR3 is TGTGCCAGCTCCAATGGGGGGGGCCGTACAGATACGCAGTATTTT. This encodes CASSNGGGRTDTQYF.